The sequence of this TCR beta chain was determined in a study of Ad26.COV2.S vaccination and SARS-CoV-2 variants (dated by TCRdb to the early 2020s). At the level of the whole study: Vaccine-arm donors came from COV1001, a multicentre, randomized, double-blind, placebo-controlled phase I-IIa trial of Ad26.COV2.S in healthy adults. Trial participants were randomized into five groups of five, in which low-dose or high-dose Ad26.COV2.S was given once or twice, or placebo was given on both occasions. Throughout the experiments and outcome assessment, investigators stayed blinded to trial group allocation. Ad26.COV2.S was administered intramuscularly at a dose of 5x10^10 or 1x10^11 viral particles, either as one shot or as two shots given 56 days apart. The specificity and breadth of SARS-CoV-2-reactive T cell receptors after Ad26.COV2.S vaccination were assessed by TCRbeta repertoire sequencing. A total of 32 samples were included in the TCR-sequenced set, comprising some 20 Ad26.COV2.S vaccine recipients, 5 placebo recipients and 8 SARS-CoV-2 convalescent individuals. Beyond this particular receptor, the publication reports: According to the authors, total T cell responses may have been underestimated by the TCR breadth and depth analyses. Non-spike TCR breadth was comparable between vaccine and placebo recipients, consistent with the vaccine containing only spike. Substantial breadth of spike-specific CD8+ and CD4+ T cell responses was reported after vaccination. Ad26.COV2.S recipients had higher spike-specific TCR breadth than placebo recipients (P = 0.0014). The study was not powered to compare responses between vaccine doses or regimens.

TCRbeta CDR3 regions were sequenced with the immunoSEQ Assay. After extraction, genomic DNA underwent amplification by bias-controlled multiplex PCR, followed by high-throughput sequencing. In the source study's methods: To quantify the absolute abundance of every unique TCRbeta CDR3 region, sequences were collapsed and filtered. Usable DNA was measured by amplifying reference genes present in all nucleated cells, and TCRbeta template counts were normalized to that usable DNA to estimate T cell fraction. Repertoire TCRs were annotated as SARS-CoV-2-specific by exact matching of V gene, CDR3 amino acid sequence and J gene to a known reactive TCR set. The reference SARS-CoV-2 TCR set came from MIRA and was filtered for enrichment in COVID-19-positive ImmuneCODE repertoires, removing public or cross-reactive TCRs. Using the MIRA antigens, annotated TCRs were further analysed by specific ORF or by position within an ORF. Breadth was defined as the number of annotated unique rearrangements divided by the total number of unique productive rearrangements, and depth was defined as the summed frequency of the annotated unique rearrangements. Group comparisons of TCR breadth used two-sided Wilcoxon rank-sum tests. TCRdb limited this immuneACCESS table to in-frame rearrangements with V and J called. A share of clones is missing; checked studies link under half to unresolved V genes, and the rest is unexplained. The V and J calls and the clone size are those of that table, but D and trimming were determined from the DNA. In all, the sample holds 380,000 or so clones, and under 90% of those were seen once. The ten biggest clones cover just under 7.5% of the sample.

The germline ends are 8 bases apart after V is trimmed by 9 bases and J by 0 bases. The germline V gene yields SNHLY for CDR1 and FYNNEI for CDR2. CDR3 length: 12 amino acids, cysteine to phenylalanine. Here the CDR3 DNA is all that survives: 36 bases in frame from base 1. The treatment or condition label, as the study defines it: 15 to 20 received Ad26.COV2.S at low or high dose, single or two shots; several received placebo; per-sample allocation not given. For vaccine and placebo recipients, the sequenced repertoires came from samples collected on day 63 after the first injection. Cohort 1b enrolled around 23 adults aged 18-55 years at a single site in Boston, USA, between 29 July and 7 August 2020. Ad26.COV2.S was a replication-incompetent adenovirus type 26 vector expressing a prefusion-stabilized SARS-CoV-2 spike protein from the original Wuhan strain. With respect to this clone: It has no known antigen specificity. No qualities accompany the bases; no much larger clone lies one base away.

In this chain, TRBV2 is recombined with TRBJ1-1; the D gene is perhaps TRBD1, from 5 matching bases. Source: peripheral blood, taken in a trial of Ad26.COV2.S vaccine versus placebo. The sequence was obtained from a person between 18 and 65 years old who received the Ad26.COV2.S COVID-19 vaccine or a placebo. In nucleotides, the sequence is TGTGCCAGTCTAGGGGTGAACACTGAAGCTTTCTTT. It specifies CASLGVNTEAFF.